One and the same sample provided the 15 T cell receptor beta chains below, sequenced in a study of memory CD8 T cells in hepatitis C reinfection. Time point defined: pre-reinfection, 55 to 20 weeks before reinfection detection. TCR sequencing was done directly ex vivo on sorted cells, without expansion in vitro. Assay used: immunoSEQ multiplex PCR; TCRdb lists only in-frame clones, some missing. Of approximately 50,000 clones listed, under 90% were seen once; the top ten hold roughly 1%. The sample comprised naive CD8+ T cells sorted from blood. The receptors shown here come from a man in his late teens or twenties with hepatitis C virus infection.

On this clone itself: One end of the junction does not line up with germline, which may come from a read error. The chain joins TRBV4-3 to TRBJ2-1; no clear D gene. Germline CDR1 and CDR2: LGHNA and YSLEER. The CDR3 loop spans 13 amino acids. DNA for the CDR3: TGCGCCAGCAGTCCCTCCTCCCACAATGAGCAGTTCTTC. Translated, it gives CASSPSSHNEQFF.

The V gene is TRBV10-2, the J gene TRBJ2-5; 7 nucleotides agree with TRBD2. The CDR3 length is 14 residues. Germline V gene data show CDR1 as WSHSY and CDR2 as SAAADI. Trimming at V came to 10 bases and at J to 0 bases, leaving 8 bases not matched to a gene. The CDR3 DNA reads TGCGCCACCAACGAGCGGGACTACCAAGAGACCCAGTACTTC. It codes for CATNERDYQETQYF.

This clone occurred a few times. In DNA form, the CDR3 reads TGCGCCAGCAGCCCGACAGGGATGGATGAAAAACTGTTTTTT. Translating gives CASSPTGMDEKLFF. The chain is built from TRBV5-1 and TRBJ1-4; TRBD1 matches 7 bases. Germline CDR1 is SGHRS and CDR2 is YFSETQ. The CDR3 has 14 residues. V shed 4 bases and J 6 bases; nucleotides not matched to a gene: 6. The full variable domain, in which reference TRBV5-1 and TRBJ1-4 provide the parts outside the CDR3, is KAGVTQTPRYLIKTRGQQVTLSCSPISGHRSVSWYQQTPGQGLQFLFEYFSETQRNKGNFPGRFSGRQFSNSRSEMNVSTLELGDSALYLCASSPTGMDEKLFFGSGTQLSVL.

This chain uses TRBV7-9 with TRBJ1-3, with D uncertain. V lost 1 base to trimming and J lost 4 bases, with 8 bases between them. CDR3 size: 14 residues. Germline V gene data show CDR1 as SEHNR and CDR2 as FQNEAQ (reference sequence). CDR3 DNA: TGTGCCAGCAGCTTAGGGGAGCCGGGAAACACCATATATTTT. Translating gives CASSLGEPGNTIYF.

The chain links TRBV7-2 to TRBJ2-7; TRBD1 might be the D (6 bases). The CDR3 is 14 residues long. Between the trimmed V and J ends, which lost 0 bases and 3 bases, there was a span of 9 bases. CDR1 and CDR2 (germline): SGHTA, FQGNSA. CDR3 coding DNA: TGTGCCAGCAGCTTAGCGGACAGCTTCTACGAGCAGTACGTC. Its translation is CASSLADSFYEQYV.

The V gene is TRBV9, the J gene TRBJ2-2; 10 bases are shared with TRBD1. The CDR3 is 16 residues long. V dropped 3 bases and J dropped 4; count of bases not matched to a gene: 6. Germline V gives CDR1 SGDLS, CDR2 YYNGEE. Here the CDR3 reads CASSGQGALLTGELFF. The CDR3 nucleotides are TGTGCCAGCAGCGGACAGGGGGCTTTACTCACCGGGGAGCTGTTTTTT.

The V and J genes are TRBV5-4 and TRBJ1-2; the D gene is possibly TRBD1 (6 bases). Germline V gives CDR1 SGHNT, CDR2 YYREEE (reference sequence). V shed 4 bases and J shed 8 bases, with 24 bases lying between them. This CDR3 is built from 16 residues. In DNA form, the CDR3 reads TGTGCCAGCAGCGACACTGGAGCAGGGGTAGTGAGAGGCTACACCTTC. Translating it yields CASSDTGAGVVRGYTF.

This clone was detected a few times. This chain connects TRBV29-1 to TRBJ1-1; TRBD1 matches at 7 bases. V lost 7 bases to trimming and J lost 3 bases; unmatched junction nucleotides: 5. Germline-derived CDR1 and CDR2 are SQVTM and ANQGSEA. The CDR3 spans 12 residues. The CDR3 here is CSETGTHTEAFF. In DNA, the CDR3 is TGCAGCGAGACAGGGACTCACACTGAAGCTTTCTTT.

The chain recombines TRBV9 with TRBJ2-5; TRBD2 aligns across 7 bases. This CDR3 is 15 amino acids long. V shed 0 bases and J 5 bases; nucleotides not matched to a gene: 7. Germline V gene lookup returns CDR1 SGDLS and CDR2 YYNGEE. CDR3 in DNA: TGTGCCAGCAGCGTAGAAACGGGGGGTTGGGAGACCCAGTACTTC. Translating gives CASSVETGGWETQYF.

This rearrangement joins TRBV7-6 to TRBJ2-7; D is perhaps TRBD2 (6 bases). CDR3 length: 16 amino acids. V lost 1 base to trimming and J lost 2 bases, with 15 bases between them. Germline V gives CDR1 SGHVS, CDR2 FNYEAQ. This CDR3 is CASSLGGTVLPYEQYF. In DNA, the CDR3 is TGTGCCAGCAGCTTAGGTGGGACTGTCCTCCCCTACGAGCAGTACTTC.

The chain joins TRBV15 to TRBJ2-5, with 9 nucleotides matching TRBD1. The CDR3 spans 14 residues. Germline CDR1 and CDR2: LNHNV and YYDKDF (reference sequence). V lost 3 bases to trimming and J lost 3 bases; unmatched junction nucleotides: 2. CDR3 loop: CATSSGDREETQYF. CDR3 nucleotide sequence: TGTGCCACCAGCAGTGGGGACAGGGAAGAGACCCAGTACTTC.

The chain employs TRBV7-9 and TRBJ2-5, with TRBD1 matching 10 bases. Unmatched junction bases numbered 1, after V lost 4 bases and J lost 2 bases. The CDR3 length is 14 residues. CDR1 and CDR2 (germline): SEHNR, FQNEAQ (reference sequence). The CDR3 loop reads CASSWGQGQETQYF. The CDR3 bases are TGTGCCAGCAGCTGGGGACAGGGGCAAGAGACCCAGTACTTC.

The chain carries TRBV5-5 and TRBJ1-1, with TRBD1 matching 8 bases. The germline V gene encodes CDR1 SGHKS and CDR2 YYEKEE (reference sequence). The CDR3 consists of 13 residues. V lost 4 bases, J lost 9 bases, and 8 bases stayed unmatched. The CDR3 DNA follows: TGTGCCAGCAGCCCTACCGGACAGGGACAAGCTTTCTTT. Translated, it gives CASSPTGQGQAFF.

The V gene is TRBV5-8, the J gene TRBJ2-5, with TRBD1 identical over 11 bases. Losses at the gene ends were 6 bases for V and 11 bases for J; bases not matched to a gene: 12. The germline V gene encodes CDR1 SGHTS and CDR2 YDEGEE. This CDR3 is 14 amino acids long. CDR3 loop: CASIRTGGTSGQYF. CDR3 nucleotide sequence: TGTGCCAGCATCCGGACAGGGGGCACTTCCGGGCAGTACTTC.

The genes are TRBV5-4 and TRBJ2-1; 14 bases line up with TRBD2. The V gene end was trimmed by 0 bases and the J gene end by 7 bases; junction bases not matched to a gene: 3. Germline CDR1 and CDR2: SGHNT and YYREEE (reference sequence). CDR3 length equals 16 residues. The CDR3 protein is CASSLGLAGGWNEQFF. In DNA, the CDR3 is TGTGCCAGCAGCTTGGGACTAGCGGGAGGGTGGAATGAGCAGTTCTTC.